This T cell receptor (beta chain) originates from a study of cytomegalovirus exposure and HLA in healthy donors. Vbeta (60) and Jbeta (13) primers were used in the PCR. Sequencing was performed with immunoSEQ multiplex PCR; in TCRdb, only in-frame clones are kept and a portion is missing. In the table there are 150,000 to 200,000 clones, about 80% of which are singletons. As regards this clone: The antigen is not known.

V shed 11 bases and J shed 2 bases, with 19 bases lying between them. Germline CDR1 and CDR2: LNHDA and SQIVND (reference sequence). CDR3 length equals 14 residues. General study results and limits: The study had only CMV serostatus as immune exposure information.

Input material: PBMCs. The source is a woman in her 50s in good health and CMV-seronegative. The rearrangement joins TRBV19 to TRBJ2-7; D call uncertain. Here the CDR3 DNA reads TGTGCCCTTACCTGGCTTGGCCCACCCTACGAGCAGTACTTC. Translation gives CALTWLGPPYEQYF.